This TCR beta chain was obtained from a study of cytomegalovirus exposure and HLA in healthy donors. Study in general: The early release's HLA-typed donors yielded roughly 85 million unique TCRs.

To note about this clone: Its antigen is still unknown.

Regarding the study as a whole: Later on, analysis showed that most CMV-associated TCR beta chains appeared to be HLA-restricted. Presence/absence analyses supposed approximately even sequencing depth among donors. Most of the TCR beta V segments (in an earlier analysis) were productive either about 87% or about 30% of the time.

The study ran its PCR with 60 Vbeta and 13 Jbeta primers. Generated by immunoSEQ multiplex PCR, the TCRdb table keeps only in-frame clones and is missing some. The profile shows about 130,000 clones, 75% to 85% of them singletons. Per the germline V gene, CDR1 is MDHEN and CDR2 is SYDVKM. The CDR3 runs to 17 residues. Unmatched junction bases numbered 5, after V lost 1 base and J lost 4 bases. Source material: PBMCs. The chain joins TRBV28 to TRBJ2-1, with 12 bases lining up with TRBD2. This TCR was sampled from a woman in her 40s in good health and CMV-seropositive. CDR3 region: CASSLSAGTSGYNEQFF. As DNA, the CDR3 is TGTGCCAGCAGTTTATCAGCCGGGACTAGCGGGTACAATGAGCAGTTCTTC.